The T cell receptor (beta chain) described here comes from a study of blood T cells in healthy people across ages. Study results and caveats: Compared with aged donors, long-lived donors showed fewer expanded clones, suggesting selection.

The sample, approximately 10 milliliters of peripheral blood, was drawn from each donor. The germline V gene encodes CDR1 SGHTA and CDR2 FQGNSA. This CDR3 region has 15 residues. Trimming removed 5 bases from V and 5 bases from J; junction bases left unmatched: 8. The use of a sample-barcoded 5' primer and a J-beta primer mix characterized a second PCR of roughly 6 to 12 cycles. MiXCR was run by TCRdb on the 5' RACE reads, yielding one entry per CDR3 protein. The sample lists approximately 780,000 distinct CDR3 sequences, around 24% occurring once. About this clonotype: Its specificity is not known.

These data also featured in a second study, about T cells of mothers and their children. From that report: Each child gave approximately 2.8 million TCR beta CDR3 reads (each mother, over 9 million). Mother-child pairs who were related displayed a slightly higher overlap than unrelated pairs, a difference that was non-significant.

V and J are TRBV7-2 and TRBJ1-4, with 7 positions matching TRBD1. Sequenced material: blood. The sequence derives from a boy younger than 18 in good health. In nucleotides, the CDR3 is TGTGCCAGCAGCCCAACCGGGACAGCAAATGAAAAACTGTTTTTT. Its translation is CASSPTGTANEKLFF.